These 14 T cell receptor beta chains were all obtained from the same sample, sequenced in a study of CD8 T cell repertoires and HIV-1 epitope variants. The assay was immunoSEQ multiplex PCR, and TCRdb's table has in-frame clones only and misses some. In the table there are over 90,000 clones, 74% of which are singletons. Input material: uncultured baseline CD8+ T cells from peripheral blood mononuclear cells (PBMCs). Source of these receptors: a male donor with HIV.

The V gene is TRBV7-9, the J gene TRBJ1-1; the D gene is possibly TRBD1 (5 bases). CDR3 length: 14 amino acids. CDR1 and CDR2 (germline): SEHNR, FQNEAQ (reference sequence). The V gene lost 1 base and the J gene lost 3 bases, with 9 bases spanning the gap. The CDR3 DNA sequence: TGTGCCAGCAGCTTAGTGGTGGGGGACACTGAAGCTTTCTTT. Residues: CASSLVVGDTEAFF.

The gene calls are TRBV29-1 and TRBJ2-5, with D unresolved. The CDR3 is 13 residues long. Trimming shortened V by 4 bases and J by 5 bases, and 14 bases separated the two germline ends. CDR1 and CDR2 (germline): SQVTM, ANQGSEA. CDR3 sequence reads: CSVGRRTEETQYF. DNA of the CDR3: TGCAGCGTTGGCCGCAGAACTGAGGAGACCCAGTACTTC. Full variable domain (remainder filled in from reference TRBV29-1 and TRBJ2-5): SAVISQKPSRDICQRGTSLTIQCQVDSQVTMMFWYRQQPGQSLTLIATANQGSEATYESGFVIDKFPISRPNLTFSTLTVSNMSPEDSSIYLCSVGRRTEETQYFGPGTRLLVL.

The chain links TRBV7-2 to TRBJ1-5; no reliable D call. The CDR3 runs to 17 residues. V was clipped by 1 base and J by 0 bases, with 13 bases between them. The V gene's germline CDR1 is SGHTA and CDR2 FQGNSA. The CDR3 protein is CASSLVGGLNSNQPQHF. Written as DNA, the CDR3 is TGTGCCAGCAGCTTAGTTGGCGGACTGAATAGCAATCAGCCCCAGCATTTT. The full variable domain, with the rest looked up from reference TRBV7-2 and TRBJ1-5, is GAGVSQSPSNKVTEKGKDVELRCDPISGHTALYWYRQSLGQGLEFLIYFQGNSAPDKSGLPSDRFSAERTGGSVSTLTIQRTQQEDSAVYLCASSLVGGLNSNQPQHFGDGTRLSIL.

The CDR3 DNA is TGTGCCAGCACACTGACAGTAAACACAGATACGCAGTATTTT. The encoded protein is CASTLTVNTDTQYF. This sequence joins TRBV5-6 and TRBJ2-3; D might be TRBD1 (5 bases). Germline CDR1 reads SGHDT; CDR2 reads YYEEEE. V was pared by 6 bases and J by 2 bases, with 13 bases between. The CDR3 is 14 residues long.

V usage is TRBV6-6 and J usage is TRBJ2-5; D possibly corresponds to TRBD2 (6 bases). Germline-derived CDR1 and CDR2 are MNHNY and SVGAGI (reference sequence). This CDR3 is 14 amino acids long. V was trimmed by 6 bases and J by 2 bases, leaving 13 bases between them. The CDR3 region is CASRSPSGQETQYF. In DNA, the CDR3 is TGTGCCAGCAGGAGTCCCAGCGGGCAAGAGACCCAGTACTTC.

CDR3 nucleotide sequence: TGTGCCAGCAGCCGGGGACAGGGAAGCACTGAAGCTTTCTTT. Translation gives CASSRGQGSTEAFF. The rearrangement links TRBV27 to TRBJ1-1; 9 bases map to TRBD1. The CDR3 has 14 amino acids. Germline CDR1 MNHEY, CDR2 SMNVEV (reference sequence). With V trimmed by 6 bases and J by 4 bases, 6 bases remained unmatched.

As for this clone: In the same sample, other DNA sequences code for this CDR3. This chain uses TRBV27 with TRBJ2-7; D is unresolved. With 6 bases removed from V and 0 bases from J, the gap between germline ends came to 3 bases. Germline V lookup: CDR1 MNHEY, CDR2 SMNVEV (reference sequence). There are 11 residues in the CDR3. The DNA of the CDR3 is TGTGCCAGCAGCTCCTCCTACGAGCAGTACTTC. It specifies CASSSSYEQYF.

J is TRBJ1-1 and V is TRBV2; 7 bases agree with TRBD1. The CDR3 runs to 15 residues. Per the germline V gene, CDR1 is SNHLY and CDR2 is FYNNEI. Germline trimming cut 9 bases from V and 1 base from J; bases unmatched to any gene: 11. CDR3 nucleotides: TGTGCCAGTGTGTTTCAGGGGGTAGGGAACACTGAAGCTTTCTTT. It specifies CASVFQGVGNTEAFF.

The genes are TRBV6-5 and TRBJ1-2, with TRBD1 as a possible D gene (5 bases). The V end lost 6 bases, the J end lost 4 bases, and 9 bases lay between the germline ends. The CDR3 sequence is 12 residues long. Germline assignment: CDR1 MNHEY and CDR2 SVGAGI. The CDR3 region has the DNA TGTGCCAGCAGCGGGGGTAGCTATGGCTACACCTTC. Its protein product is CASSGGSYGYTF.

J is TRBJ2-7 and V is TRBV28, with 10 bases matching TRBD1. Germline CDR1 and CDR2: MDHEN and SYDVKM. V lost 5 bases to trimming and J lost 5 bases; unmatched junction nucleotides: 3. The CDR3 is 13 residues long. CDR3 protein: CASSGDRGNEQYF. CDR3 sequence (DNA): TGTGCCAGCAGTGGGGACAGGGGTAACGAGCAGTACTTC.

This clone was observed a single time. The J gene is TRBJ2-7, the V gene TRBV5-1; D not certain. Germline CDR1 is SGHRS and CDR2 is YFSETQ. Trimming pared 3 bases from V and 1 base from J, leaving 8 bases between. This CDR3 is built from 13 residues. The CDR3 nucleotides are TGCGCCAGCAGCTCCGACCCTTCCTACGAGCAGTACTTC. Amino acid sequence: CASSSDPSYEQYF.

The chain has TRBV6-5 and TRBJ1-5; D not certain. The CDR3 has 14 residues. CDR1 is MNHEY and CDR2 is SVGAGI in the germline V gene. The V and J ends lost 5 bases and 3 bases respectively, with 11 bases between them. CDR3 residues: CASSPLGNNQPQHF. The CDR3 DNA sequence: TGTGCCAGCAGTCCGCTTGGCAACAATCAGCCCCAGCATTTT.

V gene TRBV7-2 combines with J gene TRBJ2-1; the match to TRBD1 covers 7 bases. The V gene's germline CDR1 is SGHTA and CDR2 FQGNSA. There are 15 residues in the CDR3. V was clipped by 6 bases and J by 4 bases; unmatched bases: 9. CDR3 nucleotides: TGTGCCAGCAGGCCACCGGGACAGAAATACAATGAGCAGTTCTTC. Its protein product is CASRPPGQKYNEQFF.

This clone came up many times. The chain couples TRBV5-4 to TRBJ2-3; tentatively, D is TRBD2 (6 bases). CDR3 size: 14 residues. Germline loops: CDR1 SGHNT, CDR2 YYREEE (reference sequence). V dropped 1 base and J dropped 4 bases, with 10 bases sitting between them. Written as DNA, the CDR3 is TGTGCCAGCAGCTTGAGCGGGTGGGCAGATACGCAGTATTTT. Residues: CASSLSGWADTQYF.